This is a list of T cell receptor beta chains from one sample in a study of T cell responses to AZD1222 COVID-19 vaccine. TCRdb's table, derived via immunoSEQ multiplex PCR, lists solely in-frame clones and lacks some. The sample consists of some 120,000 clones, nearly 90% of them appearing once. The sequencing here drew on peripheral blood, taken 28 days after the second AZD1222 dose. These receptor sequences come from an adult who received the AZD1222 COVID-19 vaccine. Both conserved end residues are part of each CDR3. Each record gives: J gene, clone size, V gene, D gene, CDR3 DNA, CDR3 protein. D genes are given only for firm matches. Expanded clones get a size class; other rows say once, few or many, or leave the size out.

TRBJ1-5 | - | TRBV19 | TRBD1 | TGTGCCAGTAGTATAGCCGTGAACAGGGGTTATGGTCAGCCCCAGCATTTT | CASSIAVNRGYGQPQHF
TRBJ2-5 | - | TRBV7-9 | TRBD2 | TGTGCCAGCAGTTACGGGACTAGCGCACTCCAAGAGACCCAGTACTTC | CASSYGTSALQETQYF
TRBJ1-1 | - | TRBV18 | - | TGTGCCAGCTCACCTCCCGGGACGGTGAACACTGAAGCTTTCTTT | CASSPPGTVNTEAFF
TRBJ1-6 | - | TRBV14 | - | TGTGCCAGCAGCCAAGAGGGCAACGATAATTCACCCCTCCACTTT | CASSQEGNDNSPLHF
TRBJ1-1 | - | TRBV21-1 | - | TGTGCCAGCAGATTCGGGGGGAGGGGAACTGAAGCTTTCTTT | CASRFGGRGTEAFF
TRBJ1-5 | - | TRBV5-1 | - | TGCGCCAGCAGCCCAACCGACACCCGCAATCAGCCCCAGCATTTT | CASSPTDTRNQPQHF
TRBJ2-1 | - | TRBV11-2 | - | TGTGCCAGCAGTTATGGGACTGCAAATGAGCAGTTCTTC | CASSYGTANEQFF
TRBJ2-1 | - | TRBV3-1/TRBV3-2 | - | TGTGCCAGCAGCCAAGCGGGGCAGGCCCCCTACAATGAGCAGTTCTTC | CASSQAGQAPYNEQFF
TRBJ1-1 | - | TRBV2 | - | TGTGCCAGCAGGGGGGGCGGCCCACACACTGAAGCTTTCTTT | CASRGGGPHTEAFF
TRBJ1-2 | - | TRBV10-3 | - | TGTGCCATCAGTGAGTCGGACAGCCCCTATGGCTACACCTTC | CAISESDSPYGYTF
TRBJ1-2 | - | TRBV5-8 | - | TGTGCCAGCAGCTTGGAAGGGGGTTGGGCCTATGGCTACACCTTC | CASSLEGGWAYGYTF
TRBJ2-7 | - | TRBV5-4 | TRBD1 | TGTGCCAGCAGCGCGTCGACAGGGGGGACCTACGAGCAGTACTTC | CASSASTGGTYEQYF
TRBJ1-6 | - | TRBV6-5 | TRBD1 | TGTGCCAGCAGTTACTCCGACAGGGAAGGTTCACCCCTCCACTTT | CASSYSDREGSPLHF
TRBJ1-5 | few | TRBV6-1 | TRBD1 | TGTGCCAGCAGTGAAGCGCTTCCGGGACAGTATAGCAATCAGCCCCAGCATTTT | CASSEALPGQYSNQPQHF
TRBJ1-1 | - | TRBV5-1 | - | TGCGCCAGCAGCCCTGGCTCGGAAGCGAACACTGAAGCTTTCTTT | CASSPGSEANTEAFF
TRBJ1-2 | - | TRBV9 | - | TGTGCCAGCACCCCCCCAGGGGCTTATAACTATGGCTACACCTTC | CASTPPGAYNYGYTF
TRBJ1-3 | - | TRBV6-5 | TRBD1 | TGTGCCAGCAGTTTAGGACAGGTCCTCTCTGGAAACACCATATATTTT | CASSLGQVLSGNTIYF
TRBJ1-2 | - | TRBV2 | TRBD1 | TGTGCCAGCAGTGAGCAGGGGGTTTGGGGCTACACCTTC | CASSEQGVWGYTF
TRBJ2-1 | - | TRBV12-3/TRBV12-4 | - | TGTGCCAGCGGAGCTTTCAATGAGCAGTTCTTC | CASGAFNEQFF
TRBJ1-2 | once | TRBV20-1 | TRBD1 | TGCAGTGCCACAGACAGGGGCGGCTACACCTTC | CSATDRGGYTF
TRBJ2-2 | - | TRBV3-1/TRBV3-2 | TRBD2 | TGTGCCAGCAGCCGAACTAGCGGGACGAACACCGGGGAGCTGTTTTTT | CASSRTSGTNTGELFF
TRBJ1-5 | - | TRBV30 | - | TGTGCCTGGAGCGCCCTGACCGGATTGGGTCAGCCCCAGCATTTT | CAWSALTGLGQPQHF
TRBJ2-1 | - | TRBV11-3 | - | TGTGCCAGCAGCTTAGACGCCAACAGGGGGGGGTCCTTCTCCTACAATGAGCAGTTCTTC | CASSLDANRGGSFSYNEQFF
TRBJ2-7 | - | TRBV27 | TRBD2 | TGTGCCAGCAGTTTTCTGGGGGGGGAGCAGTACTTC | CASSFLGGEQYF
TRBJ1-1 | - | TRBV5-1 | TRBD1 | TGCGCCAGCAGCATCGGGACAGTGAACACTGAAGCTTTCTTT | CASSIGTVNTEAFF
TRBJ1-2 | - | TRBV6-1 | - | TGTGCCAGCAGTGAAGCGCTCCAGGGCACTTCTAACTATGGCTACACCTTC | CASSEALQGTSNYGYTF
TRBJ1-5 | - | TRBV19 | - | TGTGCCAGTAGAGCATTTCTACAGGGAGGTGGCAATCAGCCCCAGCATTTT | CASRAFLQGGGNQPQHF